The TCR beta chain under discussion was sequenced for a study of blood T cell repertoires in COVID-19. Study-wide background: Sample material is recorded as cDNA or gDNA derived from T cells, B-cell-depleted T cells, or PBMCs.

This CDR3 comprises 15 residues. The germline V gene encodes CDR1 MGHRA and CDR2 YSYEKL. With V trimmed by 3 bases and J by 5 bases, 6 bases remained unmatched. The protocol was immunoSEQ multiplex PCR, while the TCRdb copy is restricted to in-frame clones and leaves out a portion. The sample records about 84,000 clones, 83% being singletons. This TCR came from a man aged 80 or over with active or convalescent COVID-19. Sequencing was performed on peripheral blood. The rearrangement uses TRBV4-1 and TRBJ2-7, with 11 bases lining up with TRBD1. CDR3 protein: CASSHQGQGGNEQYF. The CDR3 DNA follows: TGCGCCAGCAGCCACCAGGGACAGGGGGGGAACGAGCAGTACTTC.